This T cell receptor (beta chain) is drawn from a study of CXCR3-negative and CXCR3-positive naive CD8 T cells. Naive CD8+ T cells showed CD45RO-CCR7+CD27+CD95-. The libraries of TRB cDNA were prepared using 5' RACE with UMI labels. TCRdb reprocessed the 5' RACE reads, keeping one entry per CDR3 protein, no DNA. This sample's clone table lists 100,000 to 150,000 distinct CDR3 sequences. The CDR3 sequence is 14 residues long. Germline loops: CDR1 SGDLS, CDR2 YYNGEE. The TCR comes from a human donor in good health. Some clones in this sample may be carry-over from other donors' samples. The sequenced material came from naive CXCR3- CD8+ T cells from blood. Subset of the sample: CD45RO-CCR7+CD27+CD95- naive CD8+ T cells lacking CXCR3 (TNR3-). The rearrangement links TRBV9 to TRBJ2-7; TCRdb returns TRBD2, unconfirmable since there is no DNA. This chain's CDR3 is CASSGRTGPYEQYF.